A selection of T cell receptor beta chains follows, all from one sample in a study of T cell responses to AZD1222 COVID-19 vaccine. Sequencing used immunoSEQ multiplex PCR; TCRdb keeps in-frame clones, though not all of them. Of 85,000 to 90,000 clones detected, more than 70% appear once; the ten largest clones hold approximately 2%. The sequences come from peripheral blood, collected on day 0 of AZD1222 vaccination. Receptors were obtained from an adult in good health. Both conserved end residues are part of each CDR3. Each record gives: clone size, V gene, J gene, D gene, CDR3 DNA, CDR3 protein. D genes are given only for firm matches. Clone size is not always given. Where it is, it says once, few, many or a class for expanded clones.

.	TRBV29-1	TRBJ2-7	.	TGCAGCGTTGTTCAGGGTACGCGCGAGCAGTACTTC	CSVVQGTREQYF
.	TRBV11-2	TRBJ2-2	.	TGTGCCAGCAGCTTAGCCGGACGGGCGAGAACCGGGGAGCTGTTTTTT	CASSLAGRARTGELFF
.	TRBV10-2	TRBJ1-1	.	TGCGCCAGCAGGGTGGGACGGGTTTCCACTGAAGCTTTCTTT	CASRVGRVSTEAFF
.	TRBV7-9	TRBJ1-2	.	TGTGCCAGCAGCCAATACAGGGACATCTATGGCTACACCTTC	CASSQYRDIYGYTF
.	TRBV6-2/TRBV6-3	TRBJ1-2	.	TGTGCCAGCAGCTTTGACCGTAACTATGGCTACACCTTC	CASSFDRNYGYTF
.	TRBV2	TRBJ2-3	.	TGTGCCAGCAGTGAAGCTGTGACAAACACAGATACGCAGTATTTT	CASSEAVTNTDTQYF
.	TRBV18	TRBJ2-7	TRBD2	TGTGCCAGCTCACCGACTAGCGGGATCTCCAACGAGCAGTACTTC	CASSPTSGISNEQYF
few	TRBV2	TRBJ1-2	.	TGTGCCAGCAACCCTTCGGGGCCCAACTATGGCTACACCTTC	CASNPSGPNYGYTF
.	TRBV6-5	TRBJ1-5	.	TGTGCCAGCAGCTCAAGACAGGCCCTTAATCAGCCCCAGCATTTT	CASSSRQALNQPQHF
.	TRBV18	TRBJ1-5	.	TGTGCCAGCTCACCTGCTTCGCCCGCCCGGAGGCCCCAGCATTTT	CASSPASPARRPQHF
.	TRBV13	TRBJ1-2	TRBD1	TGTGCCAGCAGGTCAGGGGGCAACTATGGCTACACCTTC	CASRSGGNYGYTF
.	TRBV19	TRBJ1-1	.	TGTGCCAGTAGTACCCCGGGGGGGATTGCTGAAGCTTTCTTT	CASSTPGGIAEAFF
.	TRBV30	TRBJ2-1	.	TGTGCCTGGAGTCACCTCAGGACATTGTCTGAGCAGTTCTTC	CAWSHLRTLSEQFF
.	TRBV4-3	TRBJ2-5	.	TGCGCCAGCAGCCAAACCCGCTGGGGGCAGGCTTACCAAGAGACCCAGTACTTC	CASSQTRWGQAYQETQYF
.	TRBV5-4	TRBJ1-1	.	TGTGCCAGCGGTGTACGTGGAACTGAAGCTTTCTTT	CASGVRGTEAFF
.	TRBV9	TRBJ1-6	.	TGTGCCAGCAGCCCCCGTGATTATGGGGGTGGTGATTTACCCCTCCACTTT	CASSPRDYGGGDLPLHF
.	TRBV28	TRBJ2-7	.	TGTGCCAGCAGTTTTACTGACCGCTACGAGCAGTACTTC	CASSFTDRYEQYF
.	TRBV21-1	TRBJ2-2	.	TGTGCCAGCCCCCACGAGTGTTGTCCCGGGGAGCTGTTTTTT	CASPHECCPGELFF
.	TRBV19	TRBJ2-2	.	TGTGCCAGTAGTATTGGAACACCCACCGGGGAGCTGTTTTTT	CASSIGTPTGELFF
.	TRBV11-3	TRBJ2-2	.	TGTGCCAGCAGCTTAGATCGAACAGGGAACACCGGGGAGCTGTTTTTT	CASSLDRTGNTGELFF
.	TRBV5-8	TRBJ1-5	.	TGTGCCAGCAGCTTGGGTGACGTCGGTAATCAGCCCCAGCATTTT	CASSLGDVGNQPQHF
.	TRBV3-1/TRBV3-2	TRBJ2-3	TRBD2	TGTGCCAGCAGCGAGGGGGGACTAGCGGGGAACACAGATACGCAGTATTTT	CASSEGGLAGNTDTQYF
.	TRBV29-1	TRBJ2-1	.	TGCAGCGTTGAACGGTACAATGAGCAGTTCTTC	CSVERYNEQFF
.	TRBV27	TRBJ2-1	TRBD1	TGTGCCAGCAGTTTTTGGGACAGGGTTCGGGCGCCTGAGCAGTTCTTC	CASSFWDRVRAPEQFF
once	TRBV19	TRBJ2-2	.	TGTGCCAGTGGCTCCGGGAGGGAGCTGTTTTTT	CASGSGRELFF
.	TRBV7-2	TRBJ2-3	TRBD2	TGTGCCAGCAGGTCGACGGGGGGGGAGCAGTATTTT	CASRSTGGEQYF
few	TRBV3-1/TRBV3-2	TRBJ1-3	TRBD1	TGTGCCAGCAGCCAAGATCTAGGACAGGGTGGCAACACCATATATTTT	CASSQDLGQGGNTIYF
few	TRBV28	TRBJ2-6	TRBD1	TGTGCCAGCAGTGCGGGACAGGCTGGGGCCAACGTCCTGACTTTC	CASSAGQAGANVLTF
.	TRBV27	TRBJ2-3	.	TGTGCCAGCAGTACGCGGACAGTTACAGATACGCAGTATTTT	CASSTRTVTDTQYF
.	TRBV5-1	TRBJ1-5	TRBD1	TGCGCCAGCAGCCCCACAGGGGGCAATCAGCCCCAGCATTTT	CASSPTGGNQPQHF
.	TRBV6-6	TRBJ1-2	TRBD1	TGTGCCAGCAGTCAATCGACAGGGGGCGGGTATCGTACCTTC	CASSQSTGGGYRTF